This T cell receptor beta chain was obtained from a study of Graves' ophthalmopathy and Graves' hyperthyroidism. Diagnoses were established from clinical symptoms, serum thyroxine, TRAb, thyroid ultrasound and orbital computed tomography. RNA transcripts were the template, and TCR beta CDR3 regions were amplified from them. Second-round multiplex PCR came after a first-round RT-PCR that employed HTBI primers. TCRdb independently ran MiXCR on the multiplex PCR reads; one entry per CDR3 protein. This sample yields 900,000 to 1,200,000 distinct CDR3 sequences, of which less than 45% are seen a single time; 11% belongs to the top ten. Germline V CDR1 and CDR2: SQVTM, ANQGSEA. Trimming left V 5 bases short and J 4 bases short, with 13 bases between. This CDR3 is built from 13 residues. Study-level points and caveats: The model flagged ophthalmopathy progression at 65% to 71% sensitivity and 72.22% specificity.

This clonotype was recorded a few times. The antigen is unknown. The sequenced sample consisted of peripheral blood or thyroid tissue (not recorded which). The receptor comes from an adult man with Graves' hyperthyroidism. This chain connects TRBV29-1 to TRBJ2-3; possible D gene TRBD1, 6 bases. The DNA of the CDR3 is TGCAGCGTTCCCACAGGGTTTGCAGATACGCAGTATTTT. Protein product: CSVPTGFADTQYF.